The clone carrying this T cell receptor (beta chain) showed up just a few times. The CDR3 sequence is 16 residues long. This sample stems from a study of cytomegalovirus exposure and HLA in healthy donors. PCR was performed using 60 Vbeta and 13 Jbeta primers. Here immunoSEQ multiplex PCR was the method, and the copy in TCRdb shows in-frame clones only, minus some. The sample holds more than 90,000 clones, 80% to 85% seen once. The J gene is TRBJ2-2, the V gene TRBV21-1; the table assigns TRBD1, which was not confirmed against the DNA. TRBV21-1 is described as a pseudogene. The specimen was PBMCs. This receptor was obtained from a woman in her seventies in good health and CMV-seropositive. The CDR3 DNA reads as TGTGCCACCGGAAACGACAGGTTCCTGGGGACCGGGGAGCTGTTTTTT. Amino acids: CATGNDRFLGTGELFF.